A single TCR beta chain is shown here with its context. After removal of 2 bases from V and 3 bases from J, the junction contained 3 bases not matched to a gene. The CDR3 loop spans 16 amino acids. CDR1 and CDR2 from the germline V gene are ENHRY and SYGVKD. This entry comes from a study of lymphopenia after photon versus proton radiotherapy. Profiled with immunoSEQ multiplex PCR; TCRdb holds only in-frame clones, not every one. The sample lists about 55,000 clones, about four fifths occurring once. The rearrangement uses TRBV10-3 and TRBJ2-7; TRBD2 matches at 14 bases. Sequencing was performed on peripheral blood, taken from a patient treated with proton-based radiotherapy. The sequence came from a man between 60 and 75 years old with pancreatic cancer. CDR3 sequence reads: CAISEGLAGGSYEQYF. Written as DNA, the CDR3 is TGTGCCATCAGTGAGGGACTAGCGGGAGGAAGCTACGAGCAGTACTTC.